Listed below are T cell receptor beta chains from one sample, sequenced in a study of OX40 agonist ivuxolimab in advanced cancers. Clones were read by immunoSEQ multiplex PCR, and TCRdb kept only the in-frame ones, dropping some. The table includes tens of thousands of clones, almost 85% detected once. The input for sequencing was CD4+ or CD8+ T cells sorted from blood, taken in a trial of the OX40 agonist ivuxolimab. All receptors derive from an adult with an advanced solid tumor such as melanoma, head and neck, liver or kidney cancer. The CDR3 runs from the conserved cysteine through the conserved F or W. The order of the fields is clone size, J gene, D gene, V gene, CDR3 protein, CDR3 DNA. The D gene is left open where the match is weak. The listing skips clone size in some rows; elsewhere it reads once, few, many or a size class.

clone_size: -; j_call: TRBJ1-6; d_call: -; v_call: TRBV4-3; cdr3_aa: CASSQPITGTTSPLHF; cdr3_nt: TGCGCCAGCAGCCAACCAATTACGGGAACCACTTCACCCCTCCACTTT
clone_size: -; j_call: TRBJ1-1; d_call: TRBD1; v_call: TRBV4-1; cdr3_aa: CASSFGTGGSSMNTEAFF; cdr3_nt: TGCGCCAGCAGCTTCGGGACAGGGGGAAGCAGTATGAACACTGAAGCTTTCTTT
clone_size: -; j_call: TRBJ2-7; d_call: -; v_call: TRBV5-1; cdr3_aa: CASSTTTPNYEQYF; cdr3_nt: TGCGCCAGCAGCACTACTACACCCAACTACGAGCAGTACTTC
clone_size: once; j_call: TRBJ2-7; d_call: -; v_call: TRBV6-6; cdr3_aa: CASSYSQSYEQYF; cdr3_nt: TGTGCCAGCAGTTATAGCCAGTCCTACGAGCAGTACTTC
clone_size: -; j_call: TRBJ1-4; d_call: -; v_call: TRBV19; cdr3_aa: CASSSLLGGVFQEKLFF; cdr3_nt: TGTGCCAGTAGTTCCCTTCTGGGCGGGGTATTCCAAGAAAAACTGTTTTTT
clone_size: -; j_call: TRBJ2-3; d_call: TRBD1; v_call: TRBV4-1; cdr3_aa: CATRGPTDTQYF; cdr3_nt: TGCGCCACCAGGGGGCCAACAGATACGCAGTATTTT
clone_size: -; j_call: TRBJ2-7; d_call: TRBD1; v_call: TRBV5-1; cdr3_aa: CASSLGGQLSSYEQYF; cdr3_nt: TGCGCCAGCAGCTTGGGGGGACAGCTTAGCTCCTACGAGCAGTACTTC
clone_size: -; j_call: TRBJ2-5; d_call: TRBD2; v_call: TRBV6-1; cdr3_aa: CASSEGWLAEETQYF; cdr3_nt: TGTGCCAGCAGTGAAGGGTGGCTAGCGGAAGAGACCCAGTACTTC
clone_size: -; j_call: TRBJ2-1; d_call: TRBD1; v_call: TRBV2; cdr3_aa: CASNLDRVGNEQFF; cdr3_nt: TGTGCCAGCAATTTAGACAGGGTAGGCAATGAGCAGTTCTTC
clone_size: medium-sized; j_call: TRBJ1-6; d_call: -; v_call: TRBV6-1; cdr3_aa: CASSAVSLDNSPLHF; cdr3_nt: TGTGCCAGCAGTGCGGTCAGTTTGGATAATTCACCCCTCCACTTT
clone_size: -; j_call: TRBJ1-1; d_call: TRBD1; v_call: TRBV6-1; cdr3_aa: CASLYDRGGVAEAFF; cdr3_nt: TGTGCCAGCCTATACGACAGGGGAGGTGTGGCTGAAGCTTTCTTT
clone_size: -; j_call: TRBJ1-1; d_call: TRBD1; v_call: TRBV19; cdr3_aa: CASSLTGANTEAFF; cdr3_nt: TGTGCCAGTAGTCTGACAGGGGCGAACACTGAAGCTTTCTTT
clone_size: -; j_call: TRBJ2-3; d_call: -; v_call: TRBV19; cdr3_aa: CASRDRDKAEDTQYF; cdr3_nt: TGTGCCAGTAGAGATCGGGACAAAGCAGAAGATACGCAGTATTTT
clone_size: -; j_call: TRBJ1-5; d_call: -; v_call: TRBV19; cdr3_aa: CASSGGQGRVNQPQHF; cdr3_nt: TGTGCCAGTAGTGGTGGGCAGGGACGAGTCAATCAGCCCCAGCATTTT
clone_size: -; j_call: TRBJ1-5; d_call: -; v_call: TRBV28; cdr3_aa: CASSPRQGYSNQPQHF; cdr3_nt: TGTGCCAGCAGTCCACGACAAGGGTATAGCAATCAGCCCCAGCATTTT
clone_size: once; j_call: TRBJ1-1; d_call: -; v_call: TRBV19; cdr3_aa: CASSQGIGLNTEAFF; cdr3_nt: TGTGCCAGTTCCCAGGGTATAGGATTGAACACTGAAGCTTTCTTT
clone_size: -; j_call: TRBJ2-1; d_call: -; v_call: TRBV11-2; cdr3_aa: CASSLDFRRSSYNEQFF; cdr3_nt: TGTGCCAGCAGCTTAGATTTTCGGCGAAGCTCCTACAATGAGCAGTTCTTC
clone_size: -; j_call: TRBJ2-1; d_call: -; v_call: TRBV7-2; cdr3_aa: CASSLALRGGNEQFF; cdr3_nt: TGTGCCAGCAGCTTAGCCCTCAGGGGGGGGAATGAGCAGTTCTTC
clone_size: -; j_call: TRBJ2-1; d_call: -; v_call: TRBV6-5; cdr3_aa: CASSYRDPVDEQFF; cdr3_nt: TGTGCCAGCAGTTACCGGGACCCTGTGGATGAGCAGTTCTTC
clone_size: -; j_call: TRBJ1-5; d_call: -; v_call: TRBV7-9; cdr3_aa: CASSGGGLNQPQHF; cdr3_nt: TGTGCCAGCAGCGGGGGGGGTCTCAATCAGCCCCAGCATTTT
clone_size: once; j_call: TRBJ2-7; d_call: -; v_call: TRBV5-1; cdr3_aa: CASSLVGGPYEQYF; cdr3_nt: TGCGCCAGCAGCCTCGTGGGGGGGCCTTACGAGCAGTACTTC